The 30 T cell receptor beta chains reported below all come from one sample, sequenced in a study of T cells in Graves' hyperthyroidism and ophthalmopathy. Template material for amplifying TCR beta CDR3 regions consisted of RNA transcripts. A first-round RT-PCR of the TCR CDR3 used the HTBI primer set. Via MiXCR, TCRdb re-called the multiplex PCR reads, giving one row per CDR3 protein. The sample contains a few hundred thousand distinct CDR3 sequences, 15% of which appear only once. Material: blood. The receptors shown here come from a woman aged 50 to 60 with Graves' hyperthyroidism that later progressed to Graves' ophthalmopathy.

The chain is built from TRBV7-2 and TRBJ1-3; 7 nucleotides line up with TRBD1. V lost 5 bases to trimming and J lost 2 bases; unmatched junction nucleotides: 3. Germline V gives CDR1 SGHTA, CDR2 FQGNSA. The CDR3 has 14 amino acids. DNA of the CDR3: TGTGCCAGCAGCAACGACAGGGCTGGAAACACCATATATTTT. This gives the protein CASSNDRAGNTIYF.

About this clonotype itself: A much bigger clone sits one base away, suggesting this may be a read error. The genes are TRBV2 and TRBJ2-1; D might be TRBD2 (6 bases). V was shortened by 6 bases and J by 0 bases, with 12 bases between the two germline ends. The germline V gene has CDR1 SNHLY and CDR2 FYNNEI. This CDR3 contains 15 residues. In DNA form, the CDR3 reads TGTGCCAGCAGAGGATTCGGGGGCTCCTACAATGAGCAGTTCTTC. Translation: CASRGFGGSYNEQFF. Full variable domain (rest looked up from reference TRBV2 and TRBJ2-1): EPEVTQTPSHQVTQMGQEVILRCVPISNHLYFYWYRQILGQKVEFLVSFYNNEISEKSEIFDDQFSVERPDGSNFTLKIRSTKLEDSAMYFCASRGFGGSYNEQFFGPGTRLTVL.

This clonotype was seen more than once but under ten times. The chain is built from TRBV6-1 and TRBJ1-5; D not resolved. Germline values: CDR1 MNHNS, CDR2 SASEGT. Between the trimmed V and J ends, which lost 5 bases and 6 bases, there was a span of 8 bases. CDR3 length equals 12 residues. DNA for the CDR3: TGTGCCAGCAGTACCGCGGGTCAGCCCCAGCATTTT. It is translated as CASSTAGQPQHF.

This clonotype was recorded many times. For the CDR3, the DNA is TGCGCCAGCAGCCCAACCGGGACTAGCGGGTACAATGAGCAGTTCTTC. It yields the protein CASSPTGTSGYNEQFF. This sequence joins TRBV5-1 and TRBJ2-1; TRBD2 agrees at 12 bases. CDR3 length equals 16 residues. V gave up 4 bases and J gave up 4 bases; unmatched junction bases: 6. CDR1 SGHRS and CDR2 YFSETQ come from the germline V gene.

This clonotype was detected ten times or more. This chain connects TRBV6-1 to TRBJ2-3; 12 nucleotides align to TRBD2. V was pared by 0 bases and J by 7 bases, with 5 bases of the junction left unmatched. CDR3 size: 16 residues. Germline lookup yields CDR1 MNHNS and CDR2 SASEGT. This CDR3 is CASSEALAGGPNTQYF. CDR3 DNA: TGTGCCAGCAGTGAAGCCCTAGCGGGAGGGCCGAATACGCAGTATTTT.

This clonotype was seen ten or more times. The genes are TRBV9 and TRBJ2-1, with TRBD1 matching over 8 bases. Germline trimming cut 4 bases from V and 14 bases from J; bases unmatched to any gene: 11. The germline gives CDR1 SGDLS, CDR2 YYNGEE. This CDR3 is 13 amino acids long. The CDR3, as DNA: TGTGCCAGCAGCTCTATCGGACAGGGTAGAAAGTTCTTC. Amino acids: CASSSIGQGRKFF.

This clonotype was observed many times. CDR3 amino acids: CAIGTGTTLEQYF. CDR3 DNA: TGTGCCATCGGAACCGGGACTACCCTCGAGCAGTACTTC. This sequence joins TRBV10-3 and TRBJ2-7, with 7 nucleotides matching TRBD2. Germline CDR1 is ENHRY and CDR2 is SYGVKD. The CDR3 has 13 residues. The ends lost 8 bases at V and 6 bases at J; junction bases unmatched: 10.

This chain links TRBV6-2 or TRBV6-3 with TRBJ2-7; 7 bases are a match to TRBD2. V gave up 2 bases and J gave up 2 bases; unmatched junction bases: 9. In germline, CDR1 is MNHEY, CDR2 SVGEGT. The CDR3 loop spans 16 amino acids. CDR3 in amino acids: CASSYNLQRGPYEQYF. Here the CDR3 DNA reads TGTGCCAGCAGTTACAATCTACAGCGGGGCCCCTACGAGCAGTACTTC.

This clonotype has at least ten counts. Here the CDR3 DNA reads TGTGCCAGCAGTCACAAGGGGGGGAGCTCCTACGAGCAGTACTTC. Amino acid sequence: CASSHKGGSSYEQYF. The chain recombines TRBV28 with TRBJ2-7, with D maybe TRBD2 (7 bases). The CDR3 is 15 residues long. Trimming shortened V by 5 bases and J by 0 bases, and 14 bases separated the two germline ends. Germline CDR1 is MDHEN and CDR2 is SYDVKM.

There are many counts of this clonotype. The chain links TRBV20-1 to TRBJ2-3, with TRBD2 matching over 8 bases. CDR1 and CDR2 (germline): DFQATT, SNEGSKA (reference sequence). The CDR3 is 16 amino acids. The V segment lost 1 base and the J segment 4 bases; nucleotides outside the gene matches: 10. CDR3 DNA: TGCAGTGCTAGAGGGGACCCAGCGGGAGCTTCAGATACGCAGTATTTT. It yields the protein CSARGDPAGASDTQYF.

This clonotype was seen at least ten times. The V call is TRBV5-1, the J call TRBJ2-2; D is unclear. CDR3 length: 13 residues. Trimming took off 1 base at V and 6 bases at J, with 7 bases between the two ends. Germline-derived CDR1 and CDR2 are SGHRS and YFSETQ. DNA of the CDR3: TGCGCCAGCAGCTTGATGGGGTCCGGGGAGCTGTTTTTT. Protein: CASSLMGSGELFF.

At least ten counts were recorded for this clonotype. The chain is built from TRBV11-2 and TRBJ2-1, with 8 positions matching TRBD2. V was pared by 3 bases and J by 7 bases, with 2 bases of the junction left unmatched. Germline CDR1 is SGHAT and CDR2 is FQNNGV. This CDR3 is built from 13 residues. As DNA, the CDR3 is TGTGCCAGCAGCTTTGAGCGGGGGAATGAGCAGTTCTTC. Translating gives CASSFERGNEQFF.

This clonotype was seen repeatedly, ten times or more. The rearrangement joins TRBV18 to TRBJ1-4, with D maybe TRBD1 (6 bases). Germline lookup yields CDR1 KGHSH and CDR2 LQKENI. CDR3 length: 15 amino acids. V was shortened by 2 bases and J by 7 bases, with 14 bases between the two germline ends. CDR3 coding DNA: TGTGCCAGCTCACCAAGGACACCACAGGGTGAAAAACTGTTTTTT. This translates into CASSPRTPQGEKLFF.

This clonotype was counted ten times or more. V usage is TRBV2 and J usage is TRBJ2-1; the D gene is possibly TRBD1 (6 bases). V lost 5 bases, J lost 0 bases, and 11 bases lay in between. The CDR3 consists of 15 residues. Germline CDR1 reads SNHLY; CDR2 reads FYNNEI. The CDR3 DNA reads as TGTGCCAGCAGTTACAGGGTTCCCTCCTACAATGAGCAGTTCTTC. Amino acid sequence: CASSYRVPSYNEQFF.

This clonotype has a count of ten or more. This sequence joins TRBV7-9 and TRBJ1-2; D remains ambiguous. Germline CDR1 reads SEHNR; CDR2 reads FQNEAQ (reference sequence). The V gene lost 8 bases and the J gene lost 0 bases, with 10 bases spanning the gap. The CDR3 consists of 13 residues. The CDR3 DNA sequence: TGTGCCAGCCGCGTGGGAGCTAACTATGGCTACACCTTC. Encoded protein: CASRVGANYGYTF.

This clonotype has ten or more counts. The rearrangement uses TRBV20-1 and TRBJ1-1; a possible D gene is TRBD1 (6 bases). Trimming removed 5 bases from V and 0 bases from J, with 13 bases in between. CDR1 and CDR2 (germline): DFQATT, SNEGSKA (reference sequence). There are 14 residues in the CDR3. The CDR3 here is CSARGGSMNTEAFF. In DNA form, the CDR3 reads TGCAGTGCTCGTGGGGGCAGCATGAACACTGAAGCTTTCTTT.

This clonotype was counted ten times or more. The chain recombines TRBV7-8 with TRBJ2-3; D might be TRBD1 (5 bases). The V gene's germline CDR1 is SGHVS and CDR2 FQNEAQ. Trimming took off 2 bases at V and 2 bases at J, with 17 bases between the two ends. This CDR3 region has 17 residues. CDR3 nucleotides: TGTGCCAGCAGCTTAAGTCCAGGGCCAACGCCCACAGATACGCAGTATTTT. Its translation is CASSLSPGPTPTDTQYF.

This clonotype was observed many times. The CDR3 DNA reads TGTGCCAGCTCCCCACGCGGGGGGGCTGAAGCTTTCTTT. As protein: CASSPRGGAEAFF. The rearrangement uses TRBV12-3 or TRBV12-4 and TRBJ1-1, with D possibly being TRBD1 (5 bases). This CDR3 is 13 amino acids long. The V gene lost 8 bases and the J gene lost 6 bases, with 16 bases spanning the gap.

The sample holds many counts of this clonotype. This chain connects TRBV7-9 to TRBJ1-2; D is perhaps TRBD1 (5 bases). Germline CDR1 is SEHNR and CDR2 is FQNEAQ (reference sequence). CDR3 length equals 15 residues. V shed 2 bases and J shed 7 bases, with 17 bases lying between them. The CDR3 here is CASSLWAETDLGYTF. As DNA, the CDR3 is TGTGCCAGCAGCTTATGGGCGGAGACAGACCTTGGCTACACCTTC.

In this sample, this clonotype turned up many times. Written as DNA, the CDR3 is TGTGCCAGCAGTCCTTTGGACAGCGTATACAATGAGCAGTTCTTC. It codes for CASSPLDSVYNEQFF. V usage is TRBV28 and J usage is TRBJ2-1, with D perhaps matching TRBD1 (6 bases). Between the trimmed V and J ends, which lost 5 bases and 4 bases, there was a span of 15 bases. Germline lookup yields CDR1 MDHEN and CDR2 SYDVKM. The CDR3 has 15 amino acids.

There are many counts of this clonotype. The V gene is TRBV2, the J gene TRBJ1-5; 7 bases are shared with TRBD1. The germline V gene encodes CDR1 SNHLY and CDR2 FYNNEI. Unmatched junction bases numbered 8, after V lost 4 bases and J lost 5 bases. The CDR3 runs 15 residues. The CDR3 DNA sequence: TGTGCCAGCAGTGGTCAGGGGGTCCCTTATCAGCCCCAGCATTTT. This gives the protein CASSGQGVPYQPQHF.

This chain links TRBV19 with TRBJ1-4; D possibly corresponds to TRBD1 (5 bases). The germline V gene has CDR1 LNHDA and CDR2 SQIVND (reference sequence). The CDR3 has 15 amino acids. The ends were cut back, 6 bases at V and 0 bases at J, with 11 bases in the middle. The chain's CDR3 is CASRPGTATNEKLFF. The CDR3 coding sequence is TGTGCCAGTAGGCCCGGGACCGCAACTAATGAAAAACTGTTTTTT.

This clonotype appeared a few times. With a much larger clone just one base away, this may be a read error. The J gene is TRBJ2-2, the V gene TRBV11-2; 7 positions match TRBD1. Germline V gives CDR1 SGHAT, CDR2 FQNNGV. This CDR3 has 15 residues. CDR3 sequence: CASSSGTASTGEPFF. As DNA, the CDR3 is TGTGCCAGCAGCTCTGGGACAGCTTCAACCGGGGAGCCGTTTTTT.

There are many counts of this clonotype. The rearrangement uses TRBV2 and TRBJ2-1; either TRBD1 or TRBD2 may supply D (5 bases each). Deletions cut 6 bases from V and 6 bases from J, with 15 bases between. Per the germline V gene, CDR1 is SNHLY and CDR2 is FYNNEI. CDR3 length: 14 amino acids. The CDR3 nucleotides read TGTGCCAGCAGGCCTCGTCGGGACCTCAATGAGCAGTTCTTC. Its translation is CASRPRRDLNEQFF. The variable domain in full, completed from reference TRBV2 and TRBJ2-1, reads EPEVTQTPSHQVTQMGQEVILRCVPISNHLYFYWYRQILGQKVEFLVSFYNNEISEKSEIFDDQFSVERPDGSNFTLKIRSTKLEDSAMYFCASRPRRDLNEQFFGPGTRLTVL.

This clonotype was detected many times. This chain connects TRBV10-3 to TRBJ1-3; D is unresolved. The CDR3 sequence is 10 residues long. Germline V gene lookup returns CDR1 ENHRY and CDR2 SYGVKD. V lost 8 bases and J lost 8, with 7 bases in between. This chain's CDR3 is CAIGRDTIYF. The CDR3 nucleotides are TGTGCCATCGGGAGGGACACCATATATTTT.

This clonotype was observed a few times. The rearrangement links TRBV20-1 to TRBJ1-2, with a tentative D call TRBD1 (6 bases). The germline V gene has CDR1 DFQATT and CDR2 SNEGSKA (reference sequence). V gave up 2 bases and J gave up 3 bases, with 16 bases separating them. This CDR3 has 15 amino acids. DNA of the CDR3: TGCAGTGCTAGAACGGGTGGGGGCTTTTACTATGGCTACACCTTC. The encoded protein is CSARTGGGFYYGYTF.

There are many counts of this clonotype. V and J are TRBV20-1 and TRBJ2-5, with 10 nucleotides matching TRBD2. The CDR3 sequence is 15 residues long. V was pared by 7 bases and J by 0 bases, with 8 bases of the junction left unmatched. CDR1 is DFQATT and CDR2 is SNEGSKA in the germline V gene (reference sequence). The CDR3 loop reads CSVATGTSDQETQYF. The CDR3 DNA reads TGCAGTGTCGCCACCGGGACTAGCGACCAAGAGACCCAGTACTTC.

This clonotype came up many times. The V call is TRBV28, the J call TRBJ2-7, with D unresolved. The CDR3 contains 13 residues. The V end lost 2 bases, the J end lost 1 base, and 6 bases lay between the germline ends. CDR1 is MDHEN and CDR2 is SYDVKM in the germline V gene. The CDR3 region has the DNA TGTGCCAGCAGTTTACCGGAATCCTACGAGCAGTACTTC. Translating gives CASSLPESYEQYF.

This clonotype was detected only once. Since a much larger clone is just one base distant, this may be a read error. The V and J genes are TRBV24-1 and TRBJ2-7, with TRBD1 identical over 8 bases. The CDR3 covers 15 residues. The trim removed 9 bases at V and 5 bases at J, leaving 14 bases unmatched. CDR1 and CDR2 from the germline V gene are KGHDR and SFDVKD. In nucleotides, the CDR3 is TGTGCCACCCCCCTCGAGGACAGGGATTTGCACGAGCAGTACTTC. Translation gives CATPLEDRDLHEQYF.

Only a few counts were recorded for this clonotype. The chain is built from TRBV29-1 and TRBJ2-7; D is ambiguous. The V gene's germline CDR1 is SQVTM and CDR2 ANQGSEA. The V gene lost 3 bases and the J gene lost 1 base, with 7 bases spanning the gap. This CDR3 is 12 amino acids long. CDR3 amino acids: CSVEGSSYEQYF. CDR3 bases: TGCAGCGTTGAGGGCAGTTCCTACGAGCAGTACTTC.